The entry below gives a single T cell receptor (beta chain) sequence along with its context. Antigen: not known. PCR used 60 Vbeta primers and 13 Jbeta primers. The authors' processing: Later work found tens of millions of unique TCR beta chains, with 9.5 million to 12 million shared. Sequencing was performed with immunoSEQ multiplex PCR; in TCRdb, only in-frame clones are kept and a portion is missing. D and trimming were read from the DNA, whereas the V and J calls and clone size are those reported in that table. The data show 100,000 to 150,000 clones, roughly 74% seen once. The data stem from a study of cytomegalovirus exposure and HLA in healthy donors. General study results and limits: Data from an earlier analysis indicated that most TCR beta V segments were productive either about 90% or about 30% of the time. A likely sequencing artifact accounted for one observed cluster of highly shared sequence variants.

The V gene's germline CDR1 is SGHNT and CDR2 YENEEA. Trimming left V 5 bases short and J 5 bases short, with 21 bases between. The CDR3 is made up of 16 amino acids. V and J are TRBV11-3 and TRBJ1-1, with D perhaps TRBD1 (6 bases). The sequence was obtained from a male donor in good health and CMV-seronegative. The sequencing input was PBMCs. For the CDR3, the DNA is TGTGCCAGCAGCGGTCCCGTCGGGGGGCGGTTGACTGAAGCTTTCTTT. Protein: CASSGPVGGRLTEAFF.